Presented here are 25 T cell receptor beta chains from one specimen sequenced in a study of shared clonotypes between healthy human individuals. Method: immunoSEQ multiplex PCR; TCRdb's copy keeps in-frame clones and lacks some. The table shows hundreds of thousands of clones, with 90% to 96% occurring only once. Specimen: naive CD4+ T cells sorted from blood. This sample's subset: CD45RA+ positively selected. The receptors derive from a woman in her twenties or thirties in good health.

This chain joins TRBV11-2 and TRBJ2-1, with D maybe TRBD1 (8 bases). This CDR3 is 17 amino acids long. The germline V and J ends were trimmed by 5 bases and 1 base, with 18 bases remaining between them. Per the germline V gene, CDR1 is SGHAT and CDR2 is FQNNGV. CDR3 DNA: TGTGCCAGCAGCACCCCCAGGGGGCGGGAGTCCTACAATGAGCAGTTCTTC. Protein product: CASSTPRGRESYNEQFF.

The chain recombines TRBV18 with TRBJ1-2; D ambiguous. The V gene's germline CDR1 is KGHSH and CDR2 LQKENI. This CDR3 spans 11 amino acids. With 3 bases removed from V and 12 bases from J, the gap between germline ends came to 11 bases. The CDR3 reads CASSPGDGHTF. The CDR3 bases are TGTGCCAGCTCACCCGGAGACGGGCACACCTTC.

V and J are TRBV19 and TRBJ2-2; 13 bases map to TRBD2. The CDR3 totals 16 residues. Germline V gene data show CDR1 as LNHDA and CDR2 as SQIVND (reference sequence). The ends lost 9 bases at V and 6 bases at J; junction bases unmatched: 10. In nucleotides, the CDR3 is TGTGCCAGCCATGGACTAGCGGGAGCGGGCCCCGGGGAGCTGTTTTTT. It translates to CASHGLAGAGPGELFF.

This chain uses TRBV7-9 with TRBJ2-2; 10 nucleotides agree with TRBD1. CDR1 is SEHNR and CDR2 is FQNEAQ in the germline V gene (reference sequence). Trimming cost V 5 bases and J 4 bases; bases outside gene matches: 4. The CDR3 consists of 15 residues. Here the CDR3 reads CASSPDRGATGELFF. CDR3 in DNA: TGTGCCAGCAGCCCGGACAGGGGGGCCACCGGGGAGCTGTTTTTT.

The genes are TRBV15 and TRBJ2-5; TRBD2 matches 11 bases. Germline V lookup: CDR1 LNHNV, CDR2 YYDKDF (reference sequence). The junction had 10 bases not matched to a gene; V was cut back by 8 bases and J by 11 bases. The CDR3 spans 13 residues. CDR3 coding DNA: TGTGCCACCCGGGCTAGCGGGAGGAATGAGCAGTACTTC. Translating gives CATRASGRNEQYF. Based on the CDR3 plus reference TRBV15 and TRBJ2-5, the full variable domain is DAMVIQNPRYQVTQFGKPVTLSCSQTLNHNVMYWYQQKSSQAPKLLFHYYDKDFNNEADTPDNFQSRRPNTSFCFLDIRSPGLGDTAMYLCATRASGRNEQYFGPGTRLLVL.

This chain joins TRBV6-6 and TRBJ2-5; D gene uncertain. Germline V gene sequence: CDR1 MNHNY, CDR2 SVGAGI (reference sequence). V was shortened by 5 bases and J by 1 base, with 11 bases between the two germline ends. The CDR3 length is 14 residues. The CDR3 protein is CASSVDLAQETQYF. The CDR3 DNA reads TGTGCCAGCAGTGTCGATCTGGCCCAAGAGACCCAGTACTTC.

The rearrangement joins TRBV11-2 to TRBJ1-1; 10 positions agree with TRBD1. Trimming removed 2 bases from V and 4 bases from J; junction bases left unmatched: 4. This CDR3 has 15 amino acids. Looked up from germline, CDR1 is SGHAT and CDR2 is FQNNGV. DNA of the CDR3: TGTGCCAGCAGCTTAACAGGACAGGGGGTCACTGAAGCTTTCTTT. Translated, it gives CASSLTGQGVTEAFF. Filled out from reference TRBV11-2 and TRBJ1-1, the complete variable domain reads EAGVAQSPRYKIIEKRQSVAFWCNPISGHATLYWYQQILGQGPKLLIQFQNNGVVDDSQLPKDRFSAERLKGVDSTLKIQPAKLEDSAVYLCASSLTGQGVTEAFFGQGTRLTVV.

V usage is TRBV9 and J usage is TRBJ2-2, with 7 bases aligning to TRBD1. The CDR3 covers 18 residues. Trimming took 4 bases from V and 3 from J; bases not matched to a gene: 15. Germline CDR1 SGDLS, CDR2 YYNGEE. The CDR3 protein is CASSQVGRKGGDTGELFF. The DNA of the CDR3 is TGTGCCAGCAGCCAGGTAGGGCGGAAAGGGGGCGACACCGGGGAGCTGTTTTTT.

V usage is TRBV5-5 and J usage is TRBJ1-1; 8 nucleotides match TRBD1. CDR3 length: 18 amino acids. The V gene's germline CDR1 is SGHKS and CDR2 YYEKEE (reference sequence). With 0 bases clipped from V and 0 bases from J, the junction kept 10 bases outside the gene matches. CDR3 sequence: CASSLVSGQGAMNTEAFF. CDR3 nucleotide sequence: TGTGCCAGCAGCTTGGTAAGCGGACAGGGAGCCATGAACACTGAAGCTTTCTTT.

This clone was recorded once. The chain combines TRBV9 with TRBJ1-5; D is unclear. From germline, CDR1 is SGDLS and CDR2 YYNGEE. There are 15 residues in the CDR3. Between the trimmed V and J ends, which lost 4 bases and 2 bases, there was a span of 13 bases. CDR3 residues: CASSPAGVGNQPQHF. CDR3 sequence (DNA): TGTGCCAGCAGCCCCGCCGGGGTGGGCAATCAGCCCCAGCATTTT.

The rearrangement links TRBV28 to TRBJ2-4; D is uncertain. Trimming took 3 bases from V and 9 from J, leaving 21 bases between them. Germline V gives CDR1 MDHEN, CDR2 SYDVKM. The CDR3 extends over 16 amino acids. The chain's CDR3 is CASSFGLQAEPSIQYF. DNA for the CDR3: TGTGCCAGCAGTTTTGGTCTGCAGGCGGAGCCCTCCATTCAGTACTTC.

The chain has TRBV9 and TRBJ2-1; the match to TRBD2 covers 13 bases. The germline CDR1 and CDR2 sequences are SGDLS and YYNGEE. The CDR3 has 13 residues. The trim removed 4 bases at V and 14 bases at J, leaving 6 bases unmatched. The CDR3 loop reads CASSPGTSGVEFF. DNA of the CDR3: TGTGCCAGCAGCCCCGGGACTAGCGGGGTGGAGTTCTTC.

The V call is TRBV28, the J call TRBJ2-5; the D is unclear. Near its end, the DNA agrees better with TRBJ2-7, so the J call may be wrong. Germline assignment: CDR1 MDHEN and CDR2 SYDVKM. The CDR3 is 14 amino acids. In DNA, the CDR3 is TGTGCCAGCAGTTTATTAGGCCGTCCGTACGAGCAGTACTTC. Its translation is CASSLLGRPYEQYF.

The chain couples TRBV10-3 to TRBJ2-5; maybe TRBD1 (5 bases). Looked up from germline, CDR1 is ENHRY and CDR2 is SYGVKD. The CDR3 runs 13 residues. V was shortened by 3 bases and J by 2 bases, with 7 bases between the two germline ends. The CDR3 sequence: CAISDREQETQYF. CDR3 DNA: TGTGCCATCAGTGACAGGGAACAAGAGACCCAGTACTTC.

The rearrangement uses TRBV19 and TRBJ2-1; TRBD2 agrees at 7 bases. V trimming: 5 bases; J trimming: 7 bases; junction bases outside the gene matches: 5. The length of the CDR3 is 13 residues. The germline V gene encodes CDR1 LNHDA and CDR2 SQIVND (reference sequence). The CDR3 sequence is CASSSRRGNEQFF. In DNA, the CDR3 is TGTGCCAGTAGTTCAAGGCGGGGGAATGAGCAGTTCTTC.

The rearrangement uses TRBV19 and TRBJ2-1; 12 bases are shared with TRBD1. The CDR3 is made up of 17 amino acids. Germline V gives CDR1 LNHDA, CDR2 SQIVND (reference sequence). J lost 5 bases, V lost 7 bases, and 12 bases had no gene match. CDR3 coding DNA: TGTGCCAGTACCCGAGGGGGACAGGGGGCTGGGAACAATGAGCAGTTCTTC. Protein sequence: CASTRGGQGAGNNEQFF.

The J gene is TRBJ2-1, the V gene TRBV5-1, with TRBD2 matching over 8 bases. The CDR3 runs to 15 residues. The V gene end was trimmed by 3 bases and the J gene end by 3 bases; junction bases not matched to a gene: 5. The germline V gene encodes CDR1 SGHRS and CDR2 YFSETQ. The CDR3 spells CASSYTSGGYNEQFF. CDR3 DNA sequence: TGCGCCAGCAGCTATACTAGCGGAGGCTACAATGAGCAGTTCTTC.

The genes are TRBV2 and TRBJ2-7; TRBD1 aligns across 9 bases. The J segment lost 4 bases and the V segment lost 7 bases, leaving 11 bases of the junction unmatched. Germline CDR1 and CDR2: SNHLY and FYNNEI. The CDR3 covers 15 residues. CDR3 nucleotide sequence: TGTGCCAGCAAAGAACTAGGGACAGGGTCGTACGAGCAGTACTTC. Protein sequence: CASKELGTGSYEQYF.

The rearrangement uses TRBV18 and TRBJ1-2; D is uncertain. This CDR3 spans 13 amino acids. V lost 2 bases and J lost 7, with 11 bases in between. The germline gives CDR1 KGHSH, CDR2 LQKENI. Here the CDR3 reads CASSPSQEGGYTF. The CDR3 nucleotides read TGTGCCAGCTCACCAAGCCAGGAGGGTGGCTACACCTTC.

This clone was found once. The chain combines TRBV5-4 with TRBJ2-7; D might be TRBD2 (5 bases). CDR3 length: 17 residues. V gave up 4 bases and J gave up 2 bases, with 22 bases separating them. Germline V gene lookup returns CDR1 SGHNT and CDR2 YYREEE (reference sequence). CDR3 nucleotides: TGTGCCAGCAGCGCACGGGAACGTCCGGGTAGGACCTACGAGCAGTACTTC. Amino acid sequence: CASSARERPGRTYEQYF.

The chain uses TRBV5-1 and TRBJ1-2; TRBD1 might be the D (5 bases). The CDR3 spans 14 residues. The germline V gene has CDR1 SGHRS and CDR2 YFSETQ. The V gene lost 1 base and the J gene lost 4 bases, with 11 bases spanning the gap. The CDR3 nucleotides are TGCGCCAGCAGCTTGTCCGGGGGTCGCTATGGCTACACCTTC. It is translated as CASSLSGGRYGYTF.

The chain recombines TRBV2 with TRBJ2-2; 9 nucleotides line up with TRBD2. J lost 0 bases, V lost 6 bases, and 2 bases had no gene match. Germline CDR1 and CDR2: SNHLY and FYNNEI. This CDR3 is 15 amino acids long. DNA of the CDR3: TGTGCCAGCAGGACTAGCGGAGCGAACACCGGGGAGCTGTTTTTT. It specifies CASRTSGANTGELFF.

The chain carries TRBV25-1 and TRBJ1-2, with D unclear. Germline CDR1 reads MGHDK; CDR2 reads SYGVNS. Trimming left V 5 bases short and J 3 bases short, with 7 bases between. The CDR3 runs to 12 residues. The CDR3 spells CASSFTDYGYTF. The CDR3 DNA sequence: TGTGCCAGCAGTTTCACGGACTATGGCTACACCTTC.

V gene TRBV11-3 combines with J gene TRBJ2-2, with TRBD2 matching 11 bases. V shed 5 bases and J 4 bases; nucleotides not matched to a gene: 6. This CDR3 region has 16 residues. In germline, CDR1 is SGHNT, CDR2 YENEEA. CDR3 in amino acids: CASSPGLAGITGELFF. In nucleotides, the CDR3 is TGTGCCAGCAGCCCAGGACTAGCGGGTATCACCGGGGAGCTGTTTTTT.

This clone turned up a few times. The same CDR3 is also encoded by other DNA sequences in this sample. The chain couples TRBV2 to TRBJ2-7, with D unresolved. The V gene's germline CDR1 is SNHLY and CDR2 FYNNEI. The CDR3 is 11 residues long. V was trimmed by 4 bases and J by 0 bases, leaving 1 base between them. This CDR3 reads CASSVSYEQYF. Here the CDR3 DNA reads TGTGCCAGCAGTGTCTCCTACGAGCAGTACTTC.